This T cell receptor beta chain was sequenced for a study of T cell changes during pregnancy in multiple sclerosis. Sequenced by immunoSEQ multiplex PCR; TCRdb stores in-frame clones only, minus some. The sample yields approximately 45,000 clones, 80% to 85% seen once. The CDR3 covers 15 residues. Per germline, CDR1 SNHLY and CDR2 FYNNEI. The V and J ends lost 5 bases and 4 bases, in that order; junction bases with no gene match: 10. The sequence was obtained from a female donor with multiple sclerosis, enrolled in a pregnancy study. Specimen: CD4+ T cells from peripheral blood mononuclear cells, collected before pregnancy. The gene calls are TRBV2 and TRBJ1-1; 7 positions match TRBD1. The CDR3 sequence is CASSRDRDGFTEAFF. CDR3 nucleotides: TGTGCCAGCAGTCGTGACAGGGATGGTTTCACTGAAGCTTTCTTT. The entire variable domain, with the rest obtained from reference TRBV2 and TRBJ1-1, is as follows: EPEVTQTPSHQVTQMGQEVILRCVPISNHLYFYWYRQILGQKVEFLVSFYNNEISEKSEIFDDQFSVERPDGSNFTLKIRSTKLEDSAMYFCASSRDRDGFTEAFFGQGTRLTVV.